What follows are 4 T cell receptor beta chains derived from one specimen sequenced in a study of CD8 T cells in ankylosing spondylitis. Each CDR3 protein gets one entry after TCRdb re-called the 5' RACE reads with MiXCR. The data hold roughly 240,000 distinct CDR3 sequences, with 7.5% to 9.5% observed a single time. The sample comprised blood, either unsorted or a sorted T cell fraction (not recorded which). Receptors originate from a female donor with ankylosing spondylitis or in good health (not recorded which).

This clonotype was seen at least ten times. The chain uses TRBV5-1 and TRBJ2-1; 12 positions match TRBD2. V lost 2 bases to trimming and J lost 9 bases; unmatched junction nucleotides: 6. CDR3 length: 15 residues. CDR1 and CDR2 from the germline V gene are SGHRS and YFSETQ. The CDR3 protein is CASSFLAGGNPEQFF. The CDR3 DNA follows: TGCGCCAGCAGCTTTCTAGCGGGAGGGAATCCTGAGCAGTTCTTC.

J is TRBJ2-5 and V is TRBV2; possibly TRBD1 for D (5 bases). The CDR3 has 14 residues. Germline values: CDR1 SNHLY, CDR2 FYNNEI. The ends were cut back, 4 bases at V and 4 bases at J, with 13 bases in the middle. The CDR3 protein is CASSGGHLGETQYF. CDR3 in DNA: TGTGCCAGCAGTGGTGGACACCTCGGAGAGACCCAGTACTTC.

This clonotype has ten or more counts. The chain recombines TRBV12-3 or TRBV12-4 with TRBJ2-7; weak D call: TRBD1 (5 bases). V was pared by 5 bases and J by 6 bases, with 17 bases between. The CDR3 sequence is 14 residues long. CDR3 sequence: CASSPFGRVGEQYF. CDR3 nucleotide sequence: TGTGCCAGCAGTCCCTTTGGCAGGGTTGGCGAGCAGTACTTC.

The sample holds many counts of this clonotype. The chain employs TRBV12-3 or TRBV12-4 and TRBJ1-1; 9 bases are shared with TRBD1. The CDR3 loop spans 16 amino acids. The V gene end was trimmed by 6 bases and the J gene end by 5 bases; junction bases not matched to a gene: 13. CDR3: CASSLDRGGGRTEAFF. The DNA for the CDR3 is TGTGCCAGCAGCCTAGACAGGGGGGGAGGTAGGACTGAAGCTTTCTTT.